This record looks at one TCR beta chain sequence and its context. The target antigen is unknown. Germline is not matched at one junction end, which may reflect a read error. These data are taken from a study of glioma-infiltrating T cells. The iRepertoire nested amplicon-rescue multiplex PCR amplified TCR alpha and beta CDR3s from RNA. Input was roughly 85-400 ng of tissue mRNA or PBMC total RNA. TCRdb re-analysed the multiplex PCR reads in MiXCR, keeping a single row per CDR3 protein. The data show roughly 200,000 distinct CDR3 sequences, with around 40% seen just once and around 5.2% held by the top ten. Study-wide results and caveats: Non-neoplastic patients had below-expected tissue-blood divergence, while all gliomas exceeded expectation. Very few CDR3 sequences were shared between tissue and blood.

The CDR3 extends over 13 amino acids. CDR1 is SGHNT, CDR2 YYREEE, per germline (reference sequence). Material: glioma tissue, nonneoplastic brain tissue, or PBMCs (not recorded which). This chain joins TRBV5-4 and TRBJ2-2; unclear D gene. This TCR came from a human donor with low-grade glioma or glioblastoma, undergoing nonglioma brain surgery, or in good health (not recorded which). The CDR3 sequence is CASSTQCTGELFF. Written as DNA, the CDR3 is TGTGCCAGCAGCACTCAGTGTACCGGTGAGCTGTTTTTT.